This T cell receptor (beta chain) was recorded in a study of blood T cell repertoires in COVID-19. Looking at the study overall: Sites in the United States, Italy and Spain provided acute and convalescent COVID-19 samples. T cells, B-cell-depleted T cells, or PBMCs provided the cDNA or gDNA that served as material.

The authors' processing: Scientists estimated how many nucleated cells there were by amplifying reference gene primers. TCRdb keeps only in-frame clones here, not all; method: immunoSEQ multiplex PCR. V and J calls and clone size are as listed in that table; D and trimming were resolved from the DNA. The sample lists 40,000 to 50,000 clones; roughly four fifths were seen once. The source is a man aged 35-49 years with active or convalescent COVID-19. Sequencing was done on a sample of peripheral blood.

The CDR3 nucleotides are TGTGCCAGCAGCTTTGGTCGAGGAGCGTCCACAGATACGCAGTATTTT. This gives the protein CASSFGRGASTDTQYF. This sequence joins TRBV7-2 and TRBJ2-3; no firm D call. Germline-derived CDR1 and CDR2 are SGHTA and FQGNSA. CDR3 length equals 16 residues. V was cut by 3 bases and J by 2 bases, with 15 bases left in between.